The present T cell receptor beta chain was sequenced within a study of blood T cells in healthy people across ages. The CDR3 runs to 17 residues. Germline CDR1 reads LGHNA; CDR2 reads YSLEER. V shed 1 base and J 6 bases; nucleotides not matched to a gene: 10. It was with a sample-barcoded 5' primer and a J-beta primer mix that a second PCR of about 7 to 12 cycles was run. TCRdb re-called the 5' RACE reads with MiXCR, one entry per CDR3 protein. This table holds about 800,000 distinct CDR3 sequences, roughly 25% found once. There are a few counts of this clonotype. There were at least 5 micrograms of total RNA extracted from every sample. These same data were also listed under a study on T cells of mothers and their children. From that study: Related mother-child pairs shared marginally more repertoire than unrelated pairs, though not significantly.

Sequenced input: blood. This receptor was taken from a boy younger than 18 in good health. The gene calls are TRBV4-3 and TRBJ2-3, with TRBD2 identical over 10 bases. The CDR3 region is CASSQGLERGGMDTQYF. In DNA form, the CDR3 reads TGCGCCAGCAGCCAAGGACTGGAGCGGGGGGGTATGGATACGCAGTATTTT.